Given below is one TCR beta chain in context. This entry is derived from a study of blood T cell repertoires in COVID-19. Study-wide context: Sample material is recorded as cDNA or gDNA derived from T cells, B-cell-depleted T cells, or PBMCs.

Per the original methods: Counts of nucleated cells, estimated from reference gene primer amplification, were obtained. The repertoire was sequenced with immunoSEQ multiplex PCR; TCRdb's copy has only in-frame clones and lacks some. That table furnishes V, J and clone size, whereas the DNA furnished D and trimming. This repertoire shows under 100,000 clones, approximately 80% found once; its top ten account for approximately 13%. Trimming removed 1 base at V and 0 bases at J, with 11 bases between. The CDR3 length is 15 residues. CDR1 and CDR2 from the germline V gene are GTSNPN and SVGIG (reference sequence).

The clonotype was recovered from a human donor in a cohort sampled during active COVID-19. The chain links TRBV30 to TRBJ2-3; D may be TRBD2 (7 bases). Specimen: peripheral blood. DNA of the CDR3: TGTGCCTGGAGTGGCGGGGGCCTTAGCACAGATACGCAGTATTTT. Protein: CAWSGGGLSTDTQYF.